This T cell receptor beta chain was documented in a study of T cell responses to AZD1222 COVID-19 vaccine. Method: immunoSEQ multiplex PCR; TCRdb's copy keeps in-frame clones and lacks some. The top ten hold about 6.2% of the sample, which has 90,000 to 150,000 clones, around 85% seen once. Turning to this clone: Antigen unknown.

Findings of the study overall: The number of AZD1222 recipients seropositive at baseline was only 5 to 7.

Material: peripheral blood, obtained on day 0 of AZD1222 vaccination. The clonotype originates from an adult in good health.

The CDR3 spells CASTPRGRGDSPLHF. The CDR3 DNA follows: TGTGCCAGCACCCCTCGGGGTAGGGGCGACTCACCCCTCCACTTT. This chain joins TRBV6-5 and TRBJ1-6; a possible D gene is TRBD1 (5 bases). Between the trimmed V and J ends, which lost 7 bases and 10 bases, there was a span of 20 bases. Germline assignment: CDR1 MNHEY and CDR2 SVGAGI. The CDR3 is 15 residues long.